This T cell receptor (beta chain) is from a study of cytomegalovirus exposure and HLA in healthy donors. The CDR3 runs to 16 residues. V lost 7 bases to trimming and J lost 5 bases; unmatched junction nucleotides: 16. Germline V gene data show CDR1 as LNHDA and CDR2 as SQIVND (reference sequence). Comment on this clone: The antigen remains unidentified.

PCR was performed using 60 Vbeta and 13 Jbeta primers. Sequenced by immunoSEQ multiplex PCR; TCRdb stores in-frame clones only, minus some. Found here are fewer than 200,000 clones, around 80% of them singletons; the top ten hold about 4.5%. Nominally healthy donors were sampled, though unrecorded immune exposures were likely. Study-wide results and caveats: An analysis that was carried out later associated 15,000 to 20,000 TCR beta sequences with HLA alleles at 0.05 false discovery rate.

This sequence joins TRBV19 and TRBJ1-1, with TRBD1 matching 7 bases. Sequencing input: PBMCs. This clonotype was obtained from a middle-aged man in good health and CMV-seronegative. CDR3 nucleotide sequence: TGTGCCAGTAACCCTGGAGGGGGCAGGTCGGGGACTGAAGCTTTCTTT. Translation: CASNPGGGRSGTEAFF. The whole variable domain, filled in from reference TRBV19 and TRBJ1-1, reads DGGITQSPKYLFRKEGQNVTLSCEQNLNHDAMYWYRQDPGQGLRLIYYSQIVNDFQKGDIAEGYSVSREKKESFPLTVTSAQKNPTAFYLCASNPGGGRSGTEAFFGQGTRLTVV.